This TCR beta chain was sequenced in a study of CD8 T cells in Susac syndrome. Study observations and caveats: A relatively small number of individuals underwent TCR sequencing and HLA analysis.

Included as multiple sclerosis controls were treatment-naive patients who had stable or active relapsing-remitting disease. The CDR3 has 15 residues. Germline V lookup: CDR1 DFQATT, CDR2 SNEGSKA (reference sequence). J lost 1 base, V lost 6 bases, and 8 bases had no gene match. To note about this clonotype: Its matching antigen is unknown.

A quantity of about 0.45 to 1 ug RNA underwent reverse transcription using random hexamers. TCRdb used MiXCR to reprocess the immunoSEQ multiplex PCR reads, holding one entry per CDR3 protein. This table holds 140,000 or so distinct CDR3 sequences, around 95% found once. This clonotype was obtained from a human donor with multiple sclerosis. The chain is built from TRBV20-1 and TRBJ2-5; 10 nucleotides match TRBD2. Sequences were obtained from CD4+ T cells from PBMCs. The CDR3 loop reads CSAASLAGIQETQYF. For the CDR3, the DNA is TGCAGTGCCGCTTCACTAGCGGGAATCCAAGAGACCCAGTACTTC.